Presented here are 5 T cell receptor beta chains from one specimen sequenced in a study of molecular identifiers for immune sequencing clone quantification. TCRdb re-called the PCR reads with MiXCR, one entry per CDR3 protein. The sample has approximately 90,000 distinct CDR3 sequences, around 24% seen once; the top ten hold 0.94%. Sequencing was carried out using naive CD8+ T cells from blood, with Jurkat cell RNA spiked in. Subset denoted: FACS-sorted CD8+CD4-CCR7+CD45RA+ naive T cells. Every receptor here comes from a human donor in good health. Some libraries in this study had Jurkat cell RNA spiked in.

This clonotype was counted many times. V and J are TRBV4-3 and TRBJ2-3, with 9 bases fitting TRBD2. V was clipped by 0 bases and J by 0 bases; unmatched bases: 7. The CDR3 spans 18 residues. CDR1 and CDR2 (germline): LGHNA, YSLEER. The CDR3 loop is CASSQELAGTSSTDTQYF. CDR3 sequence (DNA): TGCGCCAGCAGCCAAGAACTAGCCGGGACTAGCAGCACAGATACGCAGTATTTT.

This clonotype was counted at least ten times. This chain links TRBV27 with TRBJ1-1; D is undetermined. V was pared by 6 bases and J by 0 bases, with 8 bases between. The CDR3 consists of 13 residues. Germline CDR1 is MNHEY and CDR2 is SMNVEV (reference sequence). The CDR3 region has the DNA TGTGCCAGCAGCTATACATTGAACACTGAAGCTTTCTTT. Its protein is CASSYTLNTEAFF.

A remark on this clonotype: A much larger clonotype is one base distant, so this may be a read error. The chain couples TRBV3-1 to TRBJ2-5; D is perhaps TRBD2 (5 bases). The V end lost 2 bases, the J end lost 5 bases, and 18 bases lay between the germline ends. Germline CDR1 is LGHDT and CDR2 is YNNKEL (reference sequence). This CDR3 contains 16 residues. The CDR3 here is CASSQITRASLETQYF. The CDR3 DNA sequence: TGTGCCAGCAGCCAAATAACTAGGGCATCATTGGAGACCCAGTACTTC.

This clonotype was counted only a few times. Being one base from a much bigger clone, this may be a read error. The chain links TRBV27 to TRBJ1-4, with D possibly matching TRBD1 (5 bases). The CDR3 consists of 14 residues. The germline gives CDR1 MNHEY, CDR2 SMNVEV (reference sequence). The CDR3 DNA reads TGTGCCAGCAGTTGGGACGTCAGAGATGAAAAACCGTTTTTT. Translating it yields CASSWDVRDEKPFF.

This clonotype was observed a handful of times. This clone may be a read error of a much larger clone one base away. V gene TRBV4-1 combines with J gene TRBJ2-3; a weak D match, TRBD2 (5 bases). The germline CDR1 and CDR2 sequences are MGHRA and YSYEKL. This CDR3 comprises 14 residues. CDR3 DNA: TGCACCAGCAGCCAAGGGAGTAACACAGATACGCAGTATTTT. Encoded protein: CTSSQGSNTDTQYF.